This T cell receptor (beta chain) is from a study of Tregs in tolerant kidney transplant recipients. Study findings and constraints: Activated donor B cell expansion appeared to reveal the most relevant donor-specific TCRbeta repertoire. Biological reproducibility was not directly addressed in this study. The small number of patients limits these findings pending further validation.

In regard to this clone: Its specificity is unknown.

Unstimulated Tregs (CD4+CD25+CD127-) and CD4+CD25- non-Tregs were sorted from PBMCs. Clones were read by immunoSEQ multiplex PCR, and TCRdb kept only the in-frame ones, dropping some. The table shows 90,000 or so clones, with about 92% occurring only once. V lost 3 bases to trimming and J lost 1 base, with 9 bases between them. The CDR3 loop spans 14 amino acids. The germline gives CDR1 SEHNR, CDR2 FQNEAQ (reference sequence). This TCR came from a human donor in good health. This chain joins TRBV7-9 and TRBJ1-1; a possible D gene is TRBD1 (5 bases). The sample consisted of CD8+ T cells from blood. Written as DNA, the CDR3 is TGTGCCAGCAGCTTCTTGGGGGGGAACACTGAAGCTTTCTTT. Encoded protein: CASSFLGGNTEAFF. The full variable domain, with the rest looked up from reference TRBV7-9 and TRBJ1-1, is DTGVSQNPRHKITKRGQNVTFRCDPISEHNRLYWYRQTLGQGPEFLTYFQNEAQLEKSRLLSDRFSAERPKGSFSTLEIQRTEQGDSAMYLCASSFLGGNTEAFFGQGTRLTVV.